This T cell receptor (beta chain) emerged from a study of CD8 T cells in ankylosing spondylitis. Regarding the study as a whole: A TCR beta motif made of about 8 highly homologous variants seemed typical of ankylosing spondylitis blood. Reactive arthritis synovial fluid and blood previously showed some of these motif variants.

The TCR beta libraries were generated through quantitative 5'-RACE incorporating molecular barcodes. TCRdb independently ran MiXCR on the 5' RACE reads; one entry per CDR3 protein. The sample carries fewer than 200,000 distinct CDR3 sequences, about 20% recorded once. Many counts were recorded for this clonotype. Its specificity is unknown. Sequencing was performed on blood, either unsorted or a sorted T cell fraction (not recorded which). The receptor was derived from a male donor between 5 and 29 years old with ankylosing spondylitis or in good health (not recorded which).

The CDR3 bases are TGCAGTGCCCCCGGTCAGGGCGGCCCCAACTATGGCTACACCTTC. Translating gives CSAPGQGGPNYGYTF. J is TRBJ1-2 and V is TRBV20-1; the D gene is possibly TRBD1 (5 bases). The ends were cut back, 6 bases at V and 2 bases at J, with 19 bases in the middle. The CDR3 loop spans 15 amino acids. Germline assignment: CDR1 DFQATT and CDR2 SNEGSKA (reference sequence).